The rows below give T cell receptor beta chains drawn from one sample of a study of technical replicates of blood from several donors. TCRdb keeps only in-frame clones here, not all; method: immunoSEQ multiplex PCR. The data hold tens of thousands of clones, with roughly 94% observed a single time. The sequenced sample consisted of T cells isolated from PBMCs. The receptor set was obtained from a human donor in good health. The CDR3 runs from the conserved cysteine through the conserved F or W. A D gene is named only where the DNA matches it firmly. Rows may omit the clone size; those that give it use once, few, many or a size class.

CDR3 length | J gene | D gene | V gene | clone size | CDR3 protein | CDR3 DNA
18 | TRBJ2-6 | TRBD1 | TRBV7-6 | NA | CASSLARWTGTGANVLTF | TGTGCCAGCAGCTTAGCGCGTTGGACAGGGACTGGGGCCAACGTCCTGACTTTC
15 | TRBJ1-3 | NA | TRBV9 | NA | CASSVGLGDQGPIYF | TGTGCCAGCAGCGTAGGATTAGGGGATCAGGGTCCCATATATTTT
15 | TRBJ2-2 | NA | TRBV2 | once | CASSVYSGNTGELFF | TGTGCCAGCAGTGTGTACAGCGGGAACACCGGGGAGCTGTTTTTT
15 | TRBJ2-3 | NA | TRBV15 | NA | CATSRDSLSTDTQYF | TGTGCCACCAGCAGAGACAGTCTTAGCACAGATACGCAGTATTTT
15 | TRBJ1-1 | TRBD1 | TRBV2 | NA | CASSEETGLNTEAFF | TGTGCCAGCAGTGAGGAGACAGGGTTAAACACTGAAGCTTTCTTT
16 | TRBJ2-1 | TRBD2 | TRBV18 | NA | CASSSGLAGGTDEQFF | TGTGCCAGCTCCTCCGGACTAGCGGGGGGGACAGATGAGCAGTTCTTC
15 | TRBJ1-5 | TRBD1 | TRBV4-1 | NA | CASSQLGQATQPQHF | TGCGCCAGCAGCCAACTGGGACAGGCAACCCAGCCCCAGCATTTT
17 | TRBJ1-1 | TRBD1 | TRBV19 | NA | CASSLLPGGLRNTEAFF | TGTGCCAGTAGTCTACTCCCAGGGGGGCTTAGGAACACTGAAGCTTTCTTT
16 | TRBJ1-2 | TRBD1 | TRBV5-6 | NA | CASREDGQGARYGYTF | TGTGCCAGCAGGGAAGACGGACAGGGGGCGAGGTATGGCTACACCTTC
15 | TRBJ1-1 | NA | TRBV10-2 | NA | CASSEKTGVRTEAFF | TGCGCCAGCAGTGAGAAAACCGGGGTACGGACTGAAGCTTTCTTT
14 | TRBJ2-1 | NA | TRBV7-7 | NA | CASSLSSVDNEQFF | TGTGCTAGCAGCTTAAGTTCGGTAGACAATGAGCAGTTCTTC
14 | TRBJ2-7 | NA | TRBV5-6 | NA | CASSFLDLIHEQYF | TGTGCCAGCAGCTTCCTGGACTTAATCCACGAGCAGTACTTC
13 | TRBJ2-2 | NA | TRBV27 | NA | CASSRGLTGELFF | TGTGCCAGCAGCCGGGGTCTCACCGGGGAGCTGTTTTTT
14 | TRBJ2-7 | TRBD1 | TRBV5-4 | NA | CASSPQDRGYEQYF | TGTGCCAGCAGCCCGCAGGACAGGGGTTACGAGCAGTACTTC
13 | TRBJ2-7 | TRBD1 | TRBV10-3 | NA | CAISRQGPYEQYF | TGTGCCATCAGCCGACAGGGTCCCTACGAGCAGTACTTC
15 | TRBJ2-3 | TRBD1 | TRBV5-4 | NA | CASSNPGQGTDTQYF | TGTGCCAGCAGTAACCCGGGACAGGGGACAGATACGCAGTATTTT
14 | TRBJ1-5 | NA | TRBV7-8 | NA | CASRTGVSNQPQHF | TGTGCCAGCAGGACAGGTGTTAGCAATCAGCCCCAGCATTTT
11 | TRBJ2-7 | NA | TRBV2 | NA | CASEEYYEQYF | TGTGCCAGCGAGGAATACTACGAGCAGTACTTC
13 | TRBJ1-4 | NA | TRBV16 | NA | CASSQGAREKLFF | TGTGCCAGCAGCCAAGGTGCCAGGGAAAAACTGTTTTTT
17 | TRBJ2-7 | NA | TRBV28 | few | CASTLAVEGEYFNEQYF | TGTGCCAGCACCCTCGCCGTGGAGGGCGAATATTTTAACGAGCAGTACTTC
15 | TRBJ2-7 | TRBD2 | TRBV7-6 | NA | CASSAGGGSSYEQYF | TGTGCCAGCAGCGCCGGGGGGGGGAGCTCCTACGAGCAGTACTTC
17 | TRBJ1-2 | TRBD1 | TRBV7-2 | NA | CASSQGTGVILNYGYTF | TGTGCCAGCAGCCAAGGGACAGGGGTGATTCTCAACTATGGCTACACCTTC
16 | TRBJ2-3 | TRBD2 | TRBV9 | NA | CASSPTSGKSTDTQYF | TGTGCCAGCAGCCCAACTAGCGGGAAGAGTACGGATACGCAGTATTTT